This T cell receptor (beta chain) was observed in a study of cytomegalovirus exposure and HLA in healthy donors. Overall study context: A prior study identified just under 120 million unique TCR beta sequences from 200 million or so T cells.

In the PCR, 60 Vbeta and 13 Jbeta primers were used. Produced via immunoSEQ multiplex PCR; TCRdb's table is partial and in-frame only. Among 100,000 to 150,000 clones listed, 70% to 90% were seen once. Turning to this clone: Its cognate antigen is unknown.

The V and J ends lost 2 bases and 5 bases, in that order; junction bases with no gene match: 8. Germline V CDR1 and CDR2: MNHEY, SVGAGI. This CDR3 has 15 amino acids. While unrecorded immune exposures were likely, the donors were nominally healthy when sampled. General study points: In an earlier analysis, productive rearrangement rates for most beta V segments clustered near 90% or 30%.

V and J are TRBV6-5 and TRBJ1-1, with 7 bases identical to TRBD1. This sequence was found in a boy between 10 and 17 years old in good health and CMV-seronegative. The sequenced material came from PBMCs. DNA for the CDR3: TGTGCCAGCAGTTACAGCCAGGGGGTGGGAACTGAAGCTTTCTTT. Its translation is CASSYSQGVGTEAFF.